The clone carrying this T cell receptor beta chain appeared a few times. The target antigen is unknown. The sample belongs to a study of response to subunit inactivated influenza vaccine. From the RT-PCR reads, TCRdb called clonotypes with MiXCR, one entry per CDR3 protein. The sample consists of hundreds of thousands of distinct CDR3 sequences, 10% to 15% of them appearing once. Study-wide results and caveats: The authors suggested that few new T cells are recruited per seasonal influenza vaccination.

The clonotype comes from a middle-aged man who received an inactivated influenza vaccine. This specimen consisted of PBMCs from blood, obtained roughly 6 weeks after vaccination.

CDR3 nucleotides: TGTGCCACCAGCAGCTACTCCTCCGGGACAGGGGGGTCTAACTATGGCTACACCTTC. Its protein product is CATSSYSSGTGGSNYGYTF. This chain joins TRBV15 and TRBJ1-2, with 11 bases lining up with TRBD1. The trim removed 3 bases at V and 0 bases at J, leaving 12 bases unmatched. The CDR3 covers 19 residues. Germline V gene lookup returns CDR1 LNHNV and CDR2 YYDKDF (reference sequence).